These 27 T cell receptor beta chains originate from one sample sequenced in a study of regulatory T cells in long-lasting Graves disease. The time point: newly diagnosed GD, antithyroid drugs for less than 3 months. PBMC-extracted RNA yielded the TCR library. Arm-PCR of CDR3 regions and iRepertoire HTBI primers were used to build TCR beta libraries. TCRdb re-derived calls from the multiplex PCR reads in MiXCR, one entry per CDR3 protein. The sample lists about 430,000 distinct CDR3 sequences, around 16% occurring once. These data also featured in a second study, about T cells in Graves' hyperthyroidism and ophthalmopathy.

Specimen: peripheral blood mononuclear cells (PBMCs), collected at new diagnosis, from a patient treated with antithyroid drugs. These receptors were collected from a woman aged 40-49 years with Graves disease.

In its sample, this clonotype was seen a few times. Sequence at one end of the junction differs from germline and may be a read error. CDR3 sequence reads: CASTLEGGYATGELFF. The CDR3 nucleotides read TGTGCCAGCACCTTAGAGGGGGGCTATGCCACCGGGGAGCTGTTTTTT. This chain uses TRBV7-6 with TRBJ2-2, with D perhaps matching TRBD1 or TRBD2 (6 bases each). This CDR3 is 16 amino acids long. CDR1 is SGHVS, CDR2 FNYEAQ, per germline.

Note on this clonotype: A much larger clone sits a single nucleotide away, making a read error possible. The J gene is TRBJ2-7, the V gene TRBV2; 7 bases match TRBD1. The CDR3 has 16 residues. The germline gives CDR1 SNHLY, CDR2 FYNNEI. With V trimmed by 6 bases and J by 2 bases, 13 bases remained unmatched. CDR3 in DNA: TGTGCCAGCAGCCAAGATAGGGGGACAGAAGCCTACGAGCAGTACTTC. This codes for CASSQDRGTEAYEQYF.

At least ten counts were recorded for this clonotype. The chain links TRBV7-2 to TRBJ1-4, with D perhaps TRBD1 (6 bases). CDR3 length equals 14 residues. V dropped 4 bases and J dropped 6 bases, with 12 bases sitting between them. Germline assignment: CDR1 SGHTA and CDR2 FQGNSA. CDR3 loop: CASSSPGAYEKLFF. The CDR3 DNA reads TGTGCCAGCAGCTCCCCGGGGGCGTATGAAAAACTGTTTTTT.

There are many counts of this clonotype. This chain joins TRBV13 and TRBJ2-3; 10 bases are a match to TRBD1. The ends lost 5 bases at V and 3 bases at J; junction bases unmatched: 11. The CDR3 is 17 residues long. Germline CDR1 is PRHDT and CDR2 is FYEKMQ (reference sequence). The CDR3 sequence is CASSPLPGQGLTDTQYF. The CDR3 nucleotides read TGTGCCAGCAGCCCGCTGCCGGGACAGGGGTTGACAGATACGCAGTATTTT. The full variable domain, in which reference TRBV13 and TRBJ2-3 provide the parts outside the CDR3, is AAGVIQSPRHLIKEKRETATLKCYPIPRHDTVYWYQQGPGQDPQFLISFYEKMQSDKGSIPDRFSAQQFSDYHSELNMSSLELGDSALYFCASSPLPGQGLTDTQYFGPGTRLTVL.

The table lists this clonotype with many counts. The CDR3 bases are TGTGCCAGCACTCGAGCGATTGGTTCTGGGGCCAACGTCCTGACTTTC. Its translation is CASTRAIGSGANVLTF. V usage is TRBV12-3 or TRBV12-4 and J usage is TRBJ2-6; no clear D gene. The ends were cut back, 7 bases at V and 1 base at J, with 14 bases in the middle. The CDR3 runs 16 residues.

This clonotype showed up many times. The rearrangement links TRBV6-1 to TRBJ2-5; TRBD2 is a possible D gene (5 bases). The CDR3 is made up of 13 amino acids. Germline V gives CDR1 MNHNS, CDR2 SASEGT. V lost 6 bases and J lost 2, with 10 bases in between. The CDR3 protein is CASRGLNQETQYF. The CDR3 nucleotides read TGTGCCAGCAGAGGACTGAATCAAGAGACCCAGTACTTC.

The V and J genes are TRBV27 and TRBJ2-2; the match to TRBD1 covers 8 bases. CDR1 is MNHEY and CDR2 is SMNVEV in the germline V gene (reference sequence). The ends lost 5 bases at V and 1 base at J; junction bases unmatched: 3. The CDR3 extends over 15 amino acids. The CDR3: CASSPDRGNTGELFF. CDR3 in DNA: TGTGCCAGCAGTCCCGACAGGGGGAACACCGGGGAGCTGTTTTTT.

As regards this clonotype: Since a much larger clone is just one base distant, this may be a read error. The gene calls are TRBV6-2 or TRBV6-3 and TRBJ1-2; 10 positions match TRBD1. Germline V lookup: CDR1 MNHEY, CDR2 SVGEGT. This CDR3 is 16 amino acids long. Trimming took 6 bases from V and 4 from J; bases not matched to a gene: 11. The CDR3 DNA reads TGTGCCAGCAGACGGACAGGGGGAAGTTGGAGCTATGGCTACACCTTC. It yields the protein CASRRTGGSWSYGYTF.

This clonotype was seen many times. The V gene is TRBV20-1, the J gene TRBJ2-1; no definite D call. The CDR3 loop spans 9 amino acids. V lost 6 bases, J lost 9 bases, and 6 bases lay in between. The V gene's germline CDR1 is DFQATT and CDR2 SNEGSKA (reference sequence). This chain's CDR3 is CSARPEQFF. Written as DNA, the CDR3 is TGCAGTGCGCGCCCTGAGCAGTTCTTC.

This clonotype was picked up many times. The rearrangement links TRBV7-2 to TRBJ2-7; TRBD2 agrees at 10 bases. CDR3 length: 16 amino acids. Germline CDR1 is SGHTA and CDR2 is FQGNSA. V was clipped by 5 bases and J by 6 bases; unmatched bases: 13. The CDR3 DNA sequence: TGTGCCAGCAGCGGACTAGCGGCCCTACCCCCCCGCGAGCAGTACTTC. This encodes CASSGLAALPPREQYF.

This clonotype was seen at least ten times. This rearrangement joins TRBV2 to TRBJ2-7; 8 bases match TRBD2. The V gene's germline CDR1 is SNHLY and CDR2 FYNNEI. The ends lost 1 base at V and 1 base at J; junction bases unmatched: 9. CDR3 length: 17 residues. The CDR3 DNA sequence: TGTGCCAGCAGTGAAGTTAGCGGGATTGCGAGTTCCTACGAGCAGTACTTC. This gives the protein CASSEVSGIASSYEQYF.

The sample holds many counts of this clonotype. The rearrangement links TRBV3-1 to TRBJ1-1; a possible D gene is TRBD1 (6 bases). This CDR3 is built from 13 residues. The V and J ends lost 6 bases and 3 bases respectively, with 11 bases between them. Germline CDR1 is LGHDT and CDR2 is YNNKEL (reference sequence). The DNA for the CDR3 is TGTGCCAGCAGACAGGGCCCATACACTGAAGCTTTCTTT. Its translation is CASRQGPYTEAFF.

About this clonotype: This likely stems from a read error, as it lies one base from a far larger clone. This chain uses TRBV28 with TRBJ1-5; 9 bases match TRBD1. With V trimmed by 8 bases and J by 6 bases, 17 bases remained unmatched. Germline V lookup: CDR1 MDHEN, CDR2 SYDVKM. This CDR3 comprises 17 residues. The CDR3 region is CASLTKSGTGISQPQHF. The CDR3 nucleotides read TGTGCCAGCCTGACGAAATCCGGGACAGGGATCAGTCAGCCCCAGCATTTT.

This clonotype was found many times. The V call is TRBV20-1, the J call TRBJ2-3; 7 nucleotides agree with TRBD1. CDR1 and CDR2 from the germline V gene are DFQATT and SNEGSKA (reference sequence). V lost 1 base and J lost 0; bases outside the gene matches: 4. CDR3 length: 15 residues. The DNA of the CDR3 is TGCAGTGCTAGAGTTGGGACAGTTAGCACAGATACGCAGTATTTT. Protein sequence: CSARVGTVSTDTQYF.

V gene TRBV6-5 combines with J gene TRBJ1-6; no clear D. Per germline, CDR1 MNHEY and CDR2 SVGAGI. The V end was cut by 0 bases, the J end by 5 bases, with 5 bases between. This CDR3 spans 14 amino acids. CDR3 coding DNA: TGTGCCAGCAGTTACTCGCAGGATAATTCACCCCTCCACTTT. Residues: CASSYSQDNSPLHF.

The V call is TRBV24-1, the J call TRBJ2-2; 7 nucleotides match TRBD1. Germline V gene lookup returns CDR1 KGHDR and CDR2 SFDVKD. The V and J ends lost 4 bases and 1 base, in that order; junction bases with no gene match: 8. The CDR3 sequence is 17 residues long. CDR3 sequence: CATSELYRGGNTGELFF. In DNA, the CDR3 is TGTGCCACCAGTGAATTATACAGGGGCGGGAACACCGGGGAGCTGTTTTTT.

The sample holds many counts of this clonotype. This chain uses TRBV20-1 with TRBJ1-5; 7 bases line up with TRBD1. This CDR3 is built from 18 residues. Germline V lookup: CDR1 DFQATT, CDR2 SNEGSKA (reference sequence). Trimming removed 0 bases from V and 5 bases from J; junction bases left unmatched: 16. DNA of the CDR3: TGCAGTGCTAGAGATTGGGCGATTCACAGGGGCGGGGATCAGCCCCAGCATTTT. Amino acids: CSARDWAIHRGGDQPQHF.

This chain uses TRBV20-1 with TRBJ2-3; weak D call: TRBD2 (6 bases). The DNA end lines up better with TRBJ2-5; the J call may be wrong. In germline, CDR1 is DFQATT, CDR2 SNEGSKA (reference sequence). This CDR3 spans 12 amino acids. CDR3 in DNA: TGCAGTGCTAGCGGGAGCGGAGAGACCCAGTACTTC. It is translated as CSASGSGETQYF.

This clonotype was recorded many times. The chain has TRBV7-6 and TRBJ2-1; 10 bases map to TRBD2. Germline V gene data show CDR1 as SGHVS and CDR2 as FNYEAQ. The CDR3 is 19 residues long. The junction had 20 bases not matched to a gene; V was cut back by 5 bases and J by 7 bases. CDR3 protein: CASSPKAGGLRTLGNEQFF. For the CDR3, the DNA is TGTGCCAGCAGCCCCAAAGCGGGAGGGCTTAGAACTTTGGGTAATGAGCAGTTCTTC.

J is TRBJ2-1 and V is TRBV20-1, with a weak D call TRBD2 (6 bases). The CDR3 totals 19 residues. Germline CDR1 DFQATT, CDR2 SNEGSKA (reference sequence). The ends were cut back, 0 bases at V and 3 bases at J, with 24 bases in the middle. The CDR3 loop is CSARDRDLVWRDHYNEQFF. DNA for the CDR3: TGCAGTGCTAGAGATAGAGATCTGGTCTGGCGGGACCACTACAATGAGCAGTTCTTC.

This clonotype was detected many times. This chain links TRBV12-3 or TRBV12-4 with TRBJ1-2; D uncertain. Between the trimmed V and J ends, which lost 5 bases and 7 bases, there was a span of 8 bases. The CDR3 length is 11 residues. The CDR3 protein is CASSPGIGYTF. CDR3 DNA: TGTGCCAGCAGTCCGGGGATTGGCTACACCTTC.

This clonotype has at least ten counts. This sequence joins TRBV28 and TRBJ1-2, with TRBD1 as a possible D gene (6 bases). Germline values: CDR1 MDHEN, CDR2 SYDVKM. The CDR3 is 13 residues long. V was shortened by 6 bases and J by 5 bases, with 13 bases between the two germline ends. The CDR3, as DNA: TGTGCCAGCAGGGTCAACAGGGAATATGGCTACACCTTC. Translating gives CASRVNREYGYTF.

V usage is TRBV4-3 and J usage is TRBJ2-1, with 9 bases that match TRBD2. The CDR3 has 16 residues. Germline values: CDR1 LGHNA, CDR2 YSLEER. Germline trimming cut 0 bases from V and 12 bases from J; bases unmatched to any gene: 12. CDR3: CASSQELLAGSSGQFF. The CDR3 region has the DNA TGCGCCAGCAGCCAAGAATTACTAGCGGGTTCCTCGGGGCAGTTCTTC.

This clonotype was detected ten times or more. The rearrangement uses TRBV5-1 and TRBJ2-5, with 9 nucleotides matching TRBD2. This CDR3 comprises 15 residues. The ends lost 2 bases at V and 1 base at J; junction bases unmatched: 3. CDR1 and CDR2 from the germline V gene are SGHRS and YFSETQ. Here the CDR3 reads CASSFGAGGQETQYF. Written as DNA, the CDR3 is TGCGCCAGCAGCTTCGGAGCGGGAGGCCAAGAGACCCAGTACTTC.

The rearrangement links TRBV20-1 to TRBJ2-2, with TRBD2 matching 15 bases. Per the germline V gene, CDR1 is DFQATT and CDR2 is SNEGSKA (reference sequence). The trim removed 6 bases at V and 4 bases at J, leaving 3 bases unmatched. The CDR3 loop spans 15 amino acids. DNA of the CDR3: TGCAGTGCCCGGACTAGCGGGAGGGCCACCGGGGAGCTGTTTTTT. Amino acid sequence: CSARTSGRATGELFF.

This clonotype was counted between two and nine times. The chain uses TRBV12-3 or TRBV12-4 and TRBJ2-1; 8 bases are shared with TRBD2. The ends lost 3 bases at V and 7 bases at J; junction bases unmatched: 5. This CDR3 comprises 14 residues. In DNA form, the CDR3 reads TGTGCCAGCAGTTTTTCGGGAGGGCCGAATGAGCAGTTCTTC. Its translation is CASSFSGGPNEQFF.

This clonotype was detected many times. This rearrangement joins TRBV9 to TRBJ1-5; D might be TRBD1 (5 bases). The germline V gene encodes CDR1 SGDLS and CDR2 YYNGEE. Trimming removed 1 base at V and 6 bases at J, with 8 bases between. The CDR3 has 13 amino acids. The chain's CDR3 is CASSVNGGQPQHF. DNA for the CDR3: TGTGCCAGCAGCGTAAATGGGGGTCAGCCCCAGCATTTT. The whole variable domain, filled in from reference TRBV9 and TRBJ1-5, reads DSGVTQTPKHLITATGQRVTLRCSPRSGDLSVYWYQQSLDQGLQFLIQYYNGEERAKGNILERFSAQQFPDLHSELNLSSLELGDSALYFCASSVNGGQPQHFGDGTRLSIL.